This T cell receptor beta chain was captured in a study of lymphopenia after photon versus proton radiotherapy. The CDR3 runs 16 residues. Germline V gene data show CDR1 as SQVTM and CDR2 as ANQGSEA. V lost 7 bases and J 5 bases, leaving 26 bases between the germline ends. Regarding this clone: What it recognizes is unknown.

This table comes from immunoSEQ multiplex PCR, and its TCRdb copy is limited to in-frame clones, with some not included. Of some 15,000 clones in the sample, around 84% were seen once. Study-level findings and limits: Post-nadir TCR diversity decline inversely tracked overall survival among those who died. Only patients who died were analyzed for survival; proton advantage is unproven.

The receptor's source is a man between 65 and 85 years old with pancreatic cancer. The source material was peripheral blood, sampled from a patient treated with proton-based radiotherapy. The chain links TRBV29-1 to TRBJ2-5; D perhaps matches TRBD2 (5 bases). CDR3 nucleotide sequence: TGCAGCGCCCTATCGGAAGGTGGTGGGAGCCGGGAGACCCAGTACTTC. This sequence encodes CSALSEGGGSRETQYF.